Below, 26 T cell receptor beta chains from the same sample are listed, as sequenced in a study of CD8 T cells in Susac syndrome (dated by TCRdb to the late 2010s). To prepare the library, the immunoSEQ multiplex PCR assay was applied. RNA was extracted using the RNeasy kit, and about 0.45 to 1 ug of the RNA was reverse transcribed with random hexamers. TCRdb took the public reads, trimmed them with fastp at Q25, ran MiXCR for clone calling and kept in-frame beta chains. A single entry per CDR3 protein holds the most common genes and DNA from its merged rows. Across this sample there are around 170,000 distinct CDR3 sequences, with approximately 95% seen only once. The ten most abundant clones make up about 0.15% of the sample. Sequenced sample: CD8+ T cells from PBMCs. The source of these receptors is a human donor with Susac syndrome.

The rearrangement links TRBV11-2 to TRBJ2-1; TRBD2 agrees at 7 bases. The germline CDR1 and CDR2 sequences are SGHAT and FQNNGV. J lost 0 bases, V lost 5 bases, and 4 bases had no gene match. The CDR3 loop spans 15 amino acids. The CDR3 region has the DNA TGTGCCAGCAGCCCGACTAGCTACTCCTACAATGAGCAGTTCTTC. Translated, it gives CASSPTSYSYNEQFF.

The chain employs TRBV24-1 and TRBJ2-1, with 11 bases matching TRBD2. The ends lost 5 bases at V and 5 bases at J; junction bases unmatched: 10. Germline CDR1 reads KGHDR; CDR2 reads SFDVKD. The CDR3 has 17 amino acids. CDR3 residues: CATSALGPGLADNEQFF. The CDR3 region has the DNA TGTGCCACCAGTGCCTTGGGCCCGGGACTAGCGGACAATGAGCAGTTCTTC.

The chain employs TRBV20-1 and TRBJ2-1; D is possibly TRBD1 (6 bases). In germline, CDR1 is DFQATT, CDR2 SNEGSKA (reference sequence). Trimming shortened V by 3 bases and J by 9 bases, and 15 bases separated the two germline ends. The CDR3 contains 13 residues. The CDR3 DNA is TGCAGTGCTAGGGTGGGCAGGGGTTTTGAGCAGTTCTTC. Encoded protein: CSARVGRGFEQFF.

J is TRBJ2-2 and V is TRBV19, with TRBD2 identical over 10 bases. This CDR3 is 17 amino acids long. CDR1 is LNHDA and CDR2 is SQIVND in the germline V gene (reference sequence). V lost 6 bases to trimming and J lost 1 base; unmatched junction nucleotides: 8. The DNA for the CDR3 is TGTGCCAGTAGGAAGGCTACTAGCGGGGTGAACACCGGGGAGCTGTTTTTT. It yields the protein CASRKATSGVNTGELFF.

This clonotype appeared a single time. This chain connects TRBV2 to TRBJ1-2; tentatively, D is TRBD1 (5 bases). Trimming removed 3 bases at V and 7 bases at J, with 12 bases between. Germline loops: CDR1 SNHLY, CDR2 FYNNEI. The CDR3 has 13 amino acids. The DNA of the CDR3 is TGTGCCAGCAGTGACAGGGAATTCTCTGGCTACACCTTC. This codes for CASSDREFSGYTF.

J is TRBJ1-2 and V is TRBV4-1, with D possibly TRBD1 on 5 matching bases. Looked up from germline, CDR1 is MGHRA and CDR2 is YSYEKL. The V gene lost 3 bases and the J gene lost 1 base, with 12 bases spanning the gap. The CDR3 runs 15 residues. The CDR3: CASSHRDDLNYGYTF. CDR3 nucleotides: TGCGCCAGCAGCCACCGGGACGACCTTAACTATGGCTACACCTTC.

This chain uses TRBV9 with TRBJ1-3; no reliable D call. CDR1 is SGDLS, CDR2 YYNGEE, per germline. CDR3 length: 13 residues. V lost 1 base, J lost 6 bases, and 8 bases lay in between. CDR3 in DNA: TGTGCCAGCAGCGTACAGGATGAAAACACCATATATTTT. This gives the protein CASSVQDENTIYF.

This sequence joins TRBV15 and TRBJ1-1, with 7 bases matching TRBD1. V lost 6 bases, J lost 7 bases, and 14 bases stayed unmatched. The CDR3 has 15 amino acids. The V gene's germline CDR1 is LNHNV and CDR2 YYDKDF (reference sequence). The CDR3 is CATRPSGTALDEAFF. The DNA of the CDR3 is TGTGCCACCAGACCATCCGGGACAGCTCTTGATGAAGCTTTCTTT.

The rearrangement joins TRBV7-9 to TRBJ2-5, with 7 bases lining up with TRBD2. V shed 1 base and J 1 base; nucleotides not matched to a gene: 3. CDR3 size: 15 residues. In germline, CDR1 is SEHNR, CDR2 FQNEAQ (reference sequence). This CDR3 reads CASSLEGLPQETQYF. In nucleotides, the CDR3 is TGTGCCAGCAGCTTAGAGGGACTACCCCAAGAGACCCAGTACTTC.

The rearrangement uses TRBV25-1 and TRBJ1-1; 11 bases map to TRBD1. Germline loops: CDR1 MGHDK, CDR2 SYGVNS. Trimming took 1 base from V and 14 from J; bases not matched to a gene: 3. CDR3 length: 12 amino acids. CDR3 in amino acids: CASSELGDRGFF. CDR3 bases: TGTGCCAGCAGTGAATTAGGGGACAGGGGGTTCTTT.

The V call is TRBV5-5, the J call TRBJ2-5, with 12 bases lining up with TRBD1. The CDR3 is made up of 13 amino acids. J gave up 7 bases and V 3 bases, and 1 base lay outside the gene matches. The germline V gene encodes CDR1 SGHKS and CDR2 YYEKEE (reference sequence). The CDR3 nucleotides read TGTGCCAGCAGCTGGGACAGGGGGCCGACCCAGTACTTC. Its translation: CASSWDRGPTQYF. The variable domain in full, completed from reference TRBV5-5 and TRBJ2-5, reads DAGVTQSPTHLIKTRGQQVTLRCSPISGHKSVSWYQQVLGQGPQFIFQYYEKEERGRGNFPDRFSARQFPNYSSELNVNALLLGDSALYLCASSWDRGPTQYFGPGTRLLVL.

The V call is TRBV5-4, the J call TRBJ2-7; 7 bases are shared with TRBD1. The CDR3 length is 13 residues. V lost 4 bases, J lost 3 bases, and 4 bases stayed unmatched. The germline CDR1 and CDR2 sequences are SGHNT and YYREEE (reference sequence). The CDR3 loop reads CASSDDRVYEQYF. The CDR3 region has the DNA TGTGCCAGCAGCGATGACAGGGTCTACGAGCAGTACTTC. The entire variable domain, with the rest obtained from reference TRBV5-4 and TRBJ2-7, is as follows: ETGVTQSPTHLIKTRGQQVTLRCSSQSGHNTVSWYQQALGQGPQFIFQYYREEENGRGNFPPRFSGLQFPNYSSELNVNALELDDSALYLCASSDDRVYEQYFGPGTRLTVT.

V usage is TRBV9 and J usage is TRBJ2-7; D remains ambiguous. The V end lost 2 bases, the J end lost 0 bases, and 9 bases lay between the germline ends. This CDR3 region has 14 residues. Looked up from germline, CDR1 is SGDLS and CDR2 is YYNGEE. CDR3 in DNA: TGTGCCAGCAGCGTCCAAGGAGACTCCTACGAGCAGTACTTC. This codes for CASSVQGDSYEQYF.

The chain carries TRBV18 and TRBJ1-1, with TRBD1 matching 10 bases. Per germline, CDR1 KGHSH and CDR2 LQKENI. This CDR3 is 18 amino acids long. Trimming took 3 bases from V and 1 from J; bases not matched to a gene: 11. Written as DNA, the CDR3 is TGTGCCAGCTCACCCTTGACCTCGGGACAGGGGCGGAACACTGAAGCTTTCTTT. Encoded protein: CASSPLTSGQGRNTEAFF.

This chain joins TRBV19 and TRBJ2-2; no reliable D call. The CDR3 is 12 amino acids. Looked up from germline, CDR1 is LNHDA and CDR2 is SQIVND (reference sequence). V lost 5 bases and J lost 7, with 8 bases in between. The CDR3 DNA is TGTGCCAGTAGTTTATACATCGGGGAGCTGTTTTTT. The encoded protein is CASSLYIGELFF.

The J gene is TRBJ2-1, the V gene TRBV27; no clear D gene. Germline V gene sequence: CDR1 MNHEY, CDR2 SMNVEV (reference sequence). The CDR3 covers 13 residues. Trimming pared 3 bases from V and 10 bases from J, leaving 13 bases between. CDR3 nucleotide sequence: TGTGCCAGCAGTTTCGCGACGGCACCCGAGCAGTTCTTC. Translated: CASSFATAPEQFF.

CDR3 protein: CASSGQGASNYGYTF. The CDR3 region has the DNA TGCGCCAGCAGCGGACAGGGGGCCTCCAACTATGGCTACACCTTC. This chain connects TRBV4-1 to TRBJ1-2; 11 bases align to TRBD1. This CDR3 is built from 15 residues. The germline CDR1 and CDR2 sequences are MGHRA and YSYEKL. Trimming took 5 bases from V and 2 from J; bases not matched to a gene: 4.

The gene calls are TRBV5-4 and TRBJ1-1, with 9 bases aligning to TRBD1. Germline CDR1 SGHNT, CDR2 YYREEE (reference sequence). Losses at the gene ends were 7 bases for V and 4 bases for J; bases not matched to a gene: 11. This CDR3 has 15 amino acids. CDR3 DNA: TGTGCCAGCGGACACAGGGGGCTGGACGGCACTGAAGCTTTCTTT. It yields the protein CASGHRGLDGTEAFF.

The chain combines TRBV5-4 with TRBJ2-5; the D gene is possibly TRBD2 (6 bases). V was cut by 4 bases and J by 5 bases, with 18 bases left in between. The CDR3 runs 15 residues. The germline V gene has CDR1 SGHNT and CDR2 YYREEE (reference sequence). The CDR3 nucleotides read TGTGCCAGCAGCCTTGACCCATCGGAGGGGGAGACCCAGTACTTC. This codes for CASSLDPSEGETQYF.

This clonotype has a single count. This chain uses TRBV20-1 with TRBJ2-1; TRBD2 agrees at 8 bases. This CDR3 comprises 15 residues. Trimming cost V 6 bases and J 5 bases; bases outside gene matches: 12. The germline V gene has CDR1 DFQATT and CDR2 SNEGSKA (reference sequence). The CDR3 loop is CSAITMASGHNEQFF. The CDR3 DNA sequence: TGCAGTGCGATAACGATGGCTAGCGGGCACAATGAGCAGTTCTTC.

This rearrangement joins TRBV7-8 to TRBJ1-5; no firm D call. Germline values: CDR1 SGHVS, CDR2 FQNEAQ. The V end was cut by 1 base, the J end by 7 bases, with 8 bases between. The CDR3 is made up of 13 amino acids. The CDR3 DNA follows: TGTGCCAGCAGCTTAGTCTATGGGCAGCCCCAGCATTTT. It encodes CASSLVYGQPQHF. Variable domain in full (rest from reference TRBV7-8 and TRBJ1-5): GAGVSQSPRYKVAKRGQDVALRCDPISGHVSLFWYQQALGQGPEFLTYFQNEAQLDKSGLPSDRFFAERPEGSVSTLKIQRTQQEDSAVYLCASSLVYGQPQHFGDGTRLSIL.

This chain connects TRBV7-2 to TRBJ2-7, with D perhaps being TRBD1 or TRBD2 (6 bases each). The CDR3 runs to 15 residues. Looked up from germline, CDR1 is SGHTA and CDR2 is FQGNSA. Deletions cut 5 bases from V and 3 bases from J, with 17 bases between. The CDR3 is CASSPRRDTVYEQYF. The DNA of the CDR3 is TGTGCCAGCAGCCCCCGGCGGGACACGGTCTACGAGCAGTACTTC.

This clonotype was observed once. The chain joins TRBV9 to TRBJ2-4; TRBD2 might be the D (7 bases). CDR1 is SGDLS, CDR2 YYNGEE, per germline. Trimming took off 3 bases at V and 5 bases at J, with 18 bases between the two ends. The CDR3 length is 16 residues. As DNA, the CDR3 is TGTGCCAGCAGCGCCGGGGGGCAGGGTTTGGAAAACATTCAGTACTTC. Encoded protein: CASSAGGQGLENIQYF.

This clonotype was seen a single time. The CDR3 spells CASSLEGTANEKLFF. The CDR3 DNA is TGCGCCAGCAGCTTGGAAGGGACAGCCAATGAAAAACTGTTTTTT. The chain combines TRBV5-1 with TRBJ1-4, with 7 bases matching TRBD1. The length of the CDR3 is 15 residues. From germline, CDR1 is SGHRS and CDR2 YFSETQ. V lost 0 bases to trimming and J lost 5 bases; unmatched junction nucleotides: 4.

In this sample, this clonotype turned up once. This chain connects TRBV6-5 to TRBJ2-7; D is possibly TRBD2 (6 bases). The CDR3 consists of 17 residues. The germline V gene encodes CDR1 MNHEY and CDR2 SVGAGI. Trimming shortened V by 0 bases and J by 3 bases, and 18 bases separated the two germline ends. CDR3 amino acids: CASSYSRGARGSYEQYF. The CDR3 nucleotides read TGTGCCAGCAGTTACTCGAGAGGGGCCCGGGGGAGCTACGAGCAGTACTTC.

This clonotype was counted a few times. The chain uses TRBV29-1 and TRBJ2-7, with TRBD2 as a possible D gene (6 bases). This CDR3 is built from 13 residues. Germline CDR1 reads SQVTM; CDR2 reads ANQGSEA. With 4 bases removed from V and 1 base from J, the gap between germline ends came to 11 bases. The CDR3 here is CSVAGGKSYEQYF. The CDR3 DNA reads TGCAGCGTTGCTGGAGGGAAGTCCTACGAGCAGTACTTC.